One sample yielded the 30 T cell receptor beta chains listed below, sequenced in a study of shared clonotypes between healthy human individuals. Profiled with immunoSEQ multiplex PCR; TCRdb holds only in-frame clones, not every one. This repertoire shows 950,000 to 1,200,000 clones, approximately 75% found once; its top ten account for 0.89%. Sequences were obtained from memory CD4+ T cells from PBMCs. Subset given: CD45RA-negative fraction. These receptors came from a man younger than 35 in good health. Some clones in this sample may be carry-over from other donors' samples.

The J gene is TRBJ1-5, the V gene TRBV18, with TRBD1 identical over 10 bases. V lost 4 bases, J lost 9 bases, and 9 bases stayed unmatched. In germline, CDR1 is KGHSH, CDR2 LQKENI. This CDR3 comprises 15 residues. The CDR3 DNA sequence: TGTGCCAGCTCACTCTATGGACAGGGGGATGCGCCCCAGCATTTT. As protein: CASSLYGQGDAPQHF.

This chain links TRBV5-8 with TRBJ2-1; TRBD1 matches 8 bases. V shed 4 bases, J shed 8 bases, and the junction held 11 bases outside the gene matches. The CDR3 length is 15 residues. The germline V gene encodes CDR1 SGHTS and CDR2 YDEGEE. CDR3: CASSMGRGRVDEQFF. CDR3 sequence (DNA): TGTGCCAGCAGCATGGGCAGGGGGCGGGTGGATGAGCAGTTCTTC.

V and J are TRBV19 and TRBJ2-2; TRBD1 matches 10 bases. From germline, CDR1 is LNHDA and CDR2 SQIVND (reference sequence). The CDR3 runs 14 residues. The V gene end was trimmed by 6 bases and the J gene end by 7 bases; junction bases not matched to a gene: 5. The CDR3 DNA sequence: TGTGCCAGTAGCGCGACAGGGGGCTACGGGGAGCTGTTTTTT. It is translated as CASSATGGYGELFF.

The genes are TRBV28 and TRBJ2-3; weak D call: TRBD2 (6 bases). Trimming took off 6 bases at V and 4 bases at J, with 17 bases between the two ends. The germline gives CDR1 MDHEN, CDR2 SYDVKM. The CDR3 runs to 15 residues. Here the CDR3 reads CASRDPGLHPDTQYF. The CDR3 coding sequence is TGTGCCAGCAGGGATCCGGGACTCCACCCAGATACGCAGTATTTT.

This clone was observed once. This rearrangement joins TRBV5-1 to TRBJ1-2, with unresolved D. Between the trimmed V and J ends, which lost 0 bases and 8 bases, there was a span of 17 bases. CDR3 length: 15 residues. Germline CDR1 and CDR2: SGHRS and YFSETQ. CDR3 region: CASSLVAGPMEGYTF. CDR3 sequence (DNA): TGCGCCAGCAGCTTGGTTGCAGGCCCCATGGAAGGCTACACCTTC.

This rearrangement joins TRBV5-1 to TRBJ2-3, with TRBD2 matching over 8 bases. The CDR3 contains 18 residues. The germline V gene has CDR1 SGHRS and CDR2 YFSETQ. Losses at the gene ends were 0 bases for V and 0 bases for J; bases not matched to a gene: 9. CDR3 sequence: CASSLASSASGSTDTQYF. The CDR3 nucleotides read TGCGCCAGCAGCTTGGCCTCTTCGGCTAGCGGGAGCACAGATACGCAGTATTTT.

The genes are TRBV29-1 and TRBJ2-1; 8 nucleotides align to TRBD1. CDR1 is SQVTM and CDR2 is ANQGSEA in the germline V gene. This CDR3 region has 16 residues. Losses at the gene ends were 4 bases for V and 4 bases for J; bases not matched to a gene: 12. The CDR3 nucleotides read TGCAGCGTTGTGGGGGGCCCAGGGGGCGCTTACAATGAGCAGTTCTTC. This encodes CSVVGGPGGAYNEQFF.

This chain connects TRBV7-9 to TRBJ2-2; D might be TRBD2 (5 bases). The CDR3 is 15 amino acids. Germline-derived CDR1 and CDR2 are SEHNR and FQNEAQ (reference sequence). CDR3 sequence reads: CAASVGGANTGELFF. The CDR3 region has the DNA TGTGCAGCCAGCGTAGGAGGCGCGAACACCGGGGAGCTGTTTTTT.

Details on this clone: The junction departs from the called germline gene at one end, perhaps through a read error. The V and J genes are TRBV5-1 and TRBJ2-1, with TRBD2 matching over 15 bases. The length of the CDR3 is 15 residues. CDR1 SGHRS and CDR2 YFSETQ come from the germline V gene. The CDR3 region has the DNA TGCGCCAGCAGCTTGGACCCGGGACTAGCGGGAGGACTGATCTTC. Protein product: CASSLDPGLAGGLIF.

The CDR3 DNA reads TGTGCCAGCAGCTTGGGCCTGGGACGCAGGGATGAGCAGTTCTTC. It translates to CASSLGLGRRDEQFF. The chain links TRBV5-6 to TRBJ2-1; D may correspond to TRBD1 or TRBD2 (5 bases each). Germline V lookup: CDR1 SGHDT, CDR2 YYEEEE. V was shortened by 0 bases and J by 8 bases, with 15 bases between the two germline ends. This CDR3 is 15 amino acids long.

The rearrangement uses TRBV28 and TRBJ2-1; 11 bases line up with TRBD2. V lost 3 bases and J lost 5; bases outside the gene matches: 12. Germline CDR1 reads MDHEN; CDR2 reads SYDVKM. The CDR3 runs 18 residues. The CDR3 coding sequence is TGTGCCAGCAGTTTGATCGTGCCCGGGACTAGCGGTAACAATGAGCAGTTCTTC. Amino acids: CASSLIVPGTSGNNEQFF.

This sequence joins TRBV7-8 and TRBJ2-5; TRBD1 or TRBD2 may be the D gene (6 bases each). The tail of the sequence fits TRBJ2-7 better, so the J call may be wrong. The CDR3 is 14 amino acids. Germline-derived CDR1 and CDR2 are SGHVS and FQNEAQ. The CDR3 DNA follows: TGTGCCAGCACCCTTTTCGGGGGCCCCTACGAGCAGTACTTC. It encodes CASTLFGGPYEQYF.

The rearrangement joins TRBV7-9 to TRBJ1-1; a possible D gene is TRBD1 (5 bases). Germline V lookup: CDR1 SEHNR, CDR2 FQNEAQ (reference sequence). There are 17 residues in the CDR3. Trimming cost V 1 base and J 0 bases, with 15 bases left between them. The CDR3 bases are TGTGCCAGCAGCTTAGATTACAGGTCCTCCATGAACACTGAAGCTTTCTTT. Its protein is CASSLDYRSSMNTEAFF.

The gene calls are TRBV6-1 and TRBJ2-2, with 10 nucleotides matching TRBD2. Trimming cost V 8 bases and J 6 bases; bases outside gene matches: 9. CDR1 is MNHNS and CDR2 is SASEGT in the germline V gene. The CDR3 runs to 15 residues. Written as DNA, the CDR3 is TGTGCCAGCCGCCTCTGGACTAGCGGAGCCGGGGAGCTGTTTTTT. It yields the protein CASRLWTSGAGELFF.

The rearrangement links TRBV5-1 to TRBJ2-6; the D gene is possibly TRBD1 (5 bases). V lost 5 bases to trimming and J lost 12 bases, with 12 bases between them. The CDR3 sequence is 12 residues long. Per the germline V gene, CDR1 is SGHRS and CDR2 is YFSETQ. The CDR3 loop reads CASSPQGSVLTF. The CDR3 coding sequence is TGCGCCAGCAGTCCGCAGGGCAGCGTCCTGACTTTC.

The chain is built from TRBV7-9 and TRBJ1-1, with TRBD1 as a possible D gene (5 bases). The V end lost 3 bases, the J end lost 6 bases, and 14 bases lay between the germline ends. CDR1 is SEHNR, CDR2 FQNEAQ, per germline (reference sequence). The CDR3 loop spans 14 amino acids. Here the CDR3 DNA reads TGTGCCAGCAGCTTGGCCTCGCAGGGCGCTGAAGCTTTCTTT. It translates to CASSLASQGAEAFF.

Comment on this clone: Other nucleotide sequences from this sample produce the same CDR3. V is TRBV7-2 and J is TRBJ2-5; D possibly corresponds to TRBD2 (5 bases). The CDR3 has 12 amino acids. Between the trimmed V and J ends, which lost 3 bases and 4 bases, there was a span of 6 bases. CDR1 is SGHTA and CDR2 is FQGNSA in the germline V gene. The CDR3 loop is CASSFEGETQYF. The DNA for the CDR3 is TGTGCCAGCAGCTTTGAGGGAGAGACCCAGTACTTC.

The genes are TRBV4-1 and TRBJ2-2; a possible D gene is TRBD1 (6 bases). The V gene's germline CDR1 is MGHRA and CDR2 YSYEKL. The CDR3 totals 14 residues. Trimming took off 7 bases at V and 6 bases at J, with 15 bases between the two ends. CDR3 sequence: CASKLAGGPGELFF. The CDR3 nucleotides read TGCGCCAGCAAATTGGCTGGGGGCCCCGGGGAGCTGTTTTTT.

This clone was picked up a small number of times. The chain is built from TRBV19 and TRBJ1-2; D perhaps matches TRBD1 (5 bases). Trimming cost V 7 bases and J 4 bases, with 10 bases left between them. This CDR3 has 12 amino acids. Germline V gene data show CDR1 as LNHDA and CDR2 as SQIVND (reference sequence). The CDR3 DNA sequence: TGTGCCAGTACCCCGGGGCGCTATGGCTACACCTTC. Its protein product is CASTPGRYGYTF.

The chain has TRBV10-2 and TRBJ2-1; 9 positions agree with TRBD1. V shed 8 bases, J shed 6 bases, and the junction held 14 bases outside the gene matches. This CDR3 is built from 16 residues. Germline V gene data show CDR1 as WSHSY and CDR2 as SAAADI. This CDR3 reads CASRRAGTGIVNEQFF. CDR3 nucleotides: TGCGCCAGCCGCCGTGCCGGGACAGGGATCGTCAATGAGCAGTTCTTC.

The V gene is TRBV30, the J gene TRBJ1-1; D remains unclear. The germline V gene has CDR1 GTSNPN and CDR2 SVGIG (reference sequence). Trimming removed 0 bases at V and 1 base at J, with 9 bases between. The CDR3 is made up of 14 amino acids. The CDR3, as DNA: TGTGCCTGGAGTGTAGTCATGGAGAACACTGAAGCTTTCTTT. Translation: CAWSVVMENTEAFF.

The chain recombines TRBV19 with TRBJ2-2; 8 bases match TRBD1. The CDR3 runs 17 residues. Germline V gives CDR1 LNHDA, CDR2 SQIVND (reference sequence). Trimming cost V 0 bases and J 4 bases; bases outside gene matches: 7. The CDR3 DNA follows: TGTGCCAGTAGTATAGACGACAGACAGGGGCGCACCGGGGAGCTGTTTTTT. Translated: CASSIDDRQGRTGELFF.

This clone has just a few counts. The chain links TRBV5-3 to TRBJ1-5; 7 positions agree with TRBD1. TRBV5-3 is known as an ORF, though its function is uncertain. This CDR3 comprises 17 residues. Losses at the gene ends were 1 base for V and 0 bases for J; bases not matched to a gene: 7. The CDR3 region has the DNA TGTGCCAGAAGCTTGCTATCGGGACAGATTAGCAATCAGCCCCAGCATTTT. Its translation: CARSLLSGQISNQPQHF.

This chain links TRBV30 with TRBJ2-5; 11 nucleotides match TRBD2. CDR1 is GTSNPN, CDR2 SVGIG, per germline (reference sequence). V dropped 4 bases and J dropped 5; count of bases not matched to a gene: 6. The CDR3 has 14 residues. The CDR3 DNA reads as TGTGCCTGGAAACTAGCGGGAGCAGGGGAGACCCAGTACTTC. Translated, it gives CAWKLAGAGETQYF.

The J gene is TRBJ1-2, the V gene TRBV11-3; 10 bases agree with TRBD1. The CDR3 is 16 residues long. V lost 5 bases, J lost 5 bases, and 11 bases stayed unmatched. Germline V gene sequence: CDR1 SGHNT, CDR2 YENEEA. The CDR3 sequence: CASSPTGTGEGYGYTF. CDR3 DNA sequence: TGTGCCAGCAGCCCGACCGGGACAGGGGAGGGGTATGGCTACACCTTC.

This sequence joins TRBV6-6 and TRBJ2-7, with D maybe TRBD2 (6 bases). Germline CDR1 reads MNHNY; CDR2 reads SVGAGI (reference sequence). V lost 6 bases, J lost 0 bases, and 15 bases lay in between. The CDR3 extends over 15 amino acids. The DNA for the CDR3 is TGTGCCAGCAGGGCACAAGCGGGTAGCTCCTACGAGCAGTACTTC. It yields the protein CASRAQAGSSYEQYF.

The table lists this clone with a few counts. The chain recombines TRBV5-1 with TRBJ2-5; weak D call: TRBD2 (6 bases). CDR1 and CDR2 (germline): SGHRS, YFSETQ. V was shortened by 6 bases and J by 2 bases, with 14 bases between the two germline ends. The CDR3 covers 14 residues. The CDR3 reads CASNGGPGQETQYF. CDR3 nucleotides: TGCGCCAGCAATGGAGGGCCGGGTCAAGAGACCCAGTACTTC.

This clone is a singleton in its sample. The chain employs TRBV5-4 and TRBJ2-2; 8 nucleotides agree with TRBD2. The CDR3 loop spans 15 amino acids. J gave up 7 bases and V 0 bases, and 5 bases lay outside the gene matches. Germline V gene sequence: CDR1 SGHNT, CDR2 YYREEE (reference sequence). CDR3 in DNA: TGTGCCAGCAGCTTGGAGACTAGCGTCCGCGGGGAGCTGTTTTTT. Encoded protein: CASSLETSVRGELFF.

This clone was recorded a few times. The chain links TRBV19 to TRBJ1-1, with 7 bases identical to TRBD1. V shed 6 bases and J 4 bases; nucleotides not matched to a gene: 14. Germline V lookup: CDR1 LNHDA, CDR2 SQIVND (reference sequence). The CDR3 is 16 amino acids. The CDR3 region has the DNA TGTGCCAGTAGCAGAGCCGGGACAGCGTCAAGCACTGAAGCTTTCTTT. As protein: CASSRAGTASSTEAFF.

Regarding this clone: This sample also contains other DNA sequences that code for the same CDR3. The rearrangement uses TRBV2 and TRBJ2-3; D tentatively fits TRBD1 or TRBD2 (5 bases each). Germline V CDR1 and CDR2: SNHLY, FYNNEI. This CDR3 is 13 amino acids long. The ends were cut back, 3 bases at V and 6 bases at J, with 10 bases in the middle. This CDR3 is CASSERGVDTQYF. The CDR3 coding sequence is TGTGCCAGCAGTGAGAGGGGAGTGGATACGCAGTATTTT.